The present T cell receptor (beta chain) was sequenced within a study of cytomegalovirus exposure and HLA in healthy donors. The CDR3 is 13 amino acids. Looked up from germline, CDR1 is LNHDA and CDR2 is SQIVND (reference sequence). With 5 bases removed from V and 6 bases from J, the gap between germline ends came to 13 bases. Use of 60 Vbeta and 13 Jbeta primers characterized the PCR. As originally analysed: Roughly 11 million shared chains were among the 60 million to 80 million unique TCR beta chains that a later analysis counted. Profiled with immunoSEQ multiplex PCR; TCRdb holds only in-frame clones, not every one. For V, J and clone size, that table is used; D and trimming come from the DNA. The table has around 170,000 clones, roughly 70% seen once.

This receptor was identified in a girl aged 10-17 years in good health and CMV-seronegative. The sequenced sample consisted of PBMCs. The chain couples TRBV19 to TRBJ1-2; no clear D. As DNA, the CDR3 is TGTGCCAGTAGTCCTCCGGGTAGGAATGGCTACACCTTC. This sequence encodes CASSPPGRNGYTF.